This T cell receptor (beta chain) stems from a study of human T cells and chemical hapten exposure. Looking at the study overall: Patients got weekly scalp diphenylcyclopropenone doses over the approximately 23-week study. Readings were taken at 6 days from patch tests that had applied 0.01% DPC to the upper back.

TCRdb redid the calling of the RACE reads with MiXCR, one entry per CDR3 protein. The sample lists around 180,000 distinct CDR3 sequences, roughly 30% occurring once. A few counts support this clonotype. Antigen: not known. General study findings and limits: TCRs at high frequency, those above 1 in 1000, did not change with DPC sensitization.

The sample's time point: pre-sensitization, week 0. Sample treatment: therapeutic diphenylcyclopropenone sensitization with weekly scalp DPC. Participating donors were patients with alopecia, aged 18 to 70 years, considered appropriate candidates for DPC. After removal of 10 bases from V and 10 bases from J, the junction contained 11 bases not matched to a gene. Germline V CDR1 and CDR2: ENHRY, SYGVKD. The CDR3 has 13 residues. The source is a woman in her twenties or thirties with alopecia areata. Some clones in this sample may be carry-over from other donors' samples. V and J are TRBV10-3 and TRBJ2-1, with TRBD2 identical over 9 bases. The sample here was whole blood, taken in connection with sensitization to the hapten diphenylcyclopropenone (DPC). CDR3 sequence (DNA): TGTGCCACCAAGCGGGAGGCGGCGGGGGAGCAGTTCTTC. This gives the protein CATKREAAGEQFF.